This entry lists 10 T cell receptor beta chains sequenced from one sample in a study of T cells after yellow fever vaccination. In TCRdb, the 5' RACE reads were re-called with MiXCR into one record per CDR3 protein. This sample has fewer than 350,000 distinct CDR3 sequences, with about 9.5% found just once. The sample consisted of PBMCs, taken on the day of the first yellow fever vaccination. All receptors derive from a man younger than 35 who received the YFV17D yellow fever vaccine.

The chain is built from TRBV20-1 and TRBJ1-2; D is perhaps TRBD1 (6 bases). V lost 6 bases to trimming and J lost 8 bases, with 16 bases between them. From germline, CDR1 is DFQATT and CDR2 SNEGSKA (reference sequence). This CDR3 comprises 12 residues. The CDR3 spells CSAPGAQEGYTF. CDR3 in DNA: TGCAGTGCCCCGGGGGCCCAGGAAGGCTACACCTTC.

This clonotype was detected only a few times. The chain uses TRBV6-5 and TRBJ1-4; a weak D match, TRBD1 (5 bases). This CDR3 contains 15 residues. Germline CDR1 reads MNHEY; CDR2 reads SVGAGI. Trimming took off 0 bases at V and 5 bases at J, with 10 bases between the two ends. The CDR3 reads CASSYSGARNEKLFF. CDR3 DNA sequence: TGTGCCAGCAGTTACTCAGGGGCGAGAAATGAAAAACTGTTTTTT.

This clonotype was observed a handful of times. The chain employs TRBV30 and TRBJ2-3, with 7 bases that match TRBD2. Germline V gene sequence: CDR1 GTSNPN, CDR2 SVGIG (reference sequence). The CDR3 runs to 16 residues. Losses at the gene ends were 5 bases for V and 0 bases for J; bases not matched to a gene: 11. The CDR3 is CAWGKGLAVSTDTQYF. The CDR3 coding sequence is TGTGCCTGGGGAAAGGGGCTAGCGGTGAGCACAGATACGCAGTATTTT. The variable domain in full, completed from reference TRBV30 and TRBJ2-3, reads SQTIHQWPATLVQPVGSPLSLECTVEGTSNPNLYWYRQAAGRGLQLLFYSVGIGQISSEVPQNLSASRPQDRQFILSSKKLLLSDSGFYLCAWGKGLAVSTDTQYFGPGTRLTVL.

This clonotype was observed a handful of times. The CDR3 region has the DNA TGTGCCAGTAGTCCTCGACAGGGGAGAGGCTACACCTTC. Protein: CASSPRQGRGYTF. The chain has TRBV19 and TRBJ1-2, with 8 bases that match TRBD1. Trimming removed 5 bases from V and 8 bases from J; junction bases left unmatched: 7. This CDR3 comprises 13 residues. Germline loops: CDR1 LNHDA, CDR2 SQIVND (reference sequence).

This clonotype was seen many times. This sequence joins TRBV5-6 and TRBJ1-1; a possible D gene is TRBD1 (5 bases). V lost 3 bases and J 1 base, leaving 10 bases between the germline ends. This CDR3 comprises 14 residues. CDR1 is SGHDT, CDR2 YYEEEE, per germline. The CDR3 here is CASSSTGANTEAFF. The DNA of the CDR3 is TGTGCCAGCAGCTCCACCGGGGCGAACACTGAAGCTTTCTTT.

V gene TRBV7-2 combines with J gene TRBJ2-5; 7 bases map to TRBD1. The CDR3 is made up of 14 amino acids. V shed 3 bases and J 4 bases; nucleotides not matched to a gene: 5. Germline V CDR1 and CDR2: SGHTA, FQGNSA. CDR3 nucleotides: TGTGCCAGCAGCTTCAGCGCAGGGGGAGAGACCCAGTACTTC. Protein sequence: CASSFSAGGETQYF.

The table lists this clonotype with a few counts. The chain has TRBV24-1 and TRBJ1-3; no firm D call. Trimming took 3 bases from V and 2 from J, leaving 10 bases between them. This CDR3 contains 15 residues. The germline V gene encodes CDR1 KGHDR and CDR2 SFDVKD. Here the CDR3 DNA reads TGTGCCACCAGTGATCCCCGAGGGCCTGGAAACACCATATATTTT. This translates into CATSDPRGPGNTIYF.

Many counts were recorded for this clonotype. J is TRBJ2-2 and V is TRBV5-6; 7 bases match TRBD1. Germline-derived CDR1 and CDR2 are SGHDT and YYEEEE. With 4 bases clipped from V and 4 bases from J, the junction kept 7 bases outside the gene matches. The CDR3 covers 15 residues. The CDR3 reads CASSVEGAVTGELFF. For the CDR3, the DNA is TGTGCCAGCAGCGTCGAGGGGGCGGTCACCGGGGAGCTGTTTTTT.

V is TRBV27 and J is TRBJ2-7; tentative D call: TRBD2 (5 bases). The germline CDR1 and CDR2 sequences are MNHEY and SMNVEV (reference sequence). V dropped 6 bases and J dropped 6 bases, with 15 bases sitting between them. The CDR3 spans 13 residues. This CDR3 is CASSPGLGSEQYV. The DNA for the CDR3 is TGTGCCAGCAGCCCCGGTTTGGGGAGCGAGCAGTACGTC.

This clonotype was counted only a few times. The V gene is TRBV5-4, the J gene TRBJ2-7, with 8 bases aligning to TRBD1. From germline, CDR1 is SGHNT and CDR2 YYREEE (reference sequence). Trimming cost V 4 bases and J 3 bases; bases outside gene matches: 12. CDR3 length: 16 amino acids. This CDR3 reads CASSNGQGKMSYEQYV. In DNA form, the CDR3 reads TGTGCCAGCAGCAACGGACAGGGAAAAATGAGCTACGAGCAGTACGTC.